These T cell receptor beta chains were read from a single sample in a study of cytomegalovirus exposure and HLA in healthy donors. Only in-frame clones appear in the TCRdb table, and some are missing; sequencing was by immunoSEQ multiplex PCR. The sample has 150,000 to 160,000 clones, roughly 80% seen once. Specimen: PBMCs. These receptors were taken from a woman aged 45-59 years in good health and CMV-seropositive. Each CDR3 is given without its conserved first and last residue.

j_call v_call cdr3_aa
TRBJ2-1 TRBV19 ASSTWDRGGHEQF
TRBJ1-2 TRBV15 ATSRARLARGYT
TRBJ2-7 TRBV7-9 ASSPPVADSSYEQY
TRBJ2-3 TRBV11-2 ASSLGQGNPDTQY
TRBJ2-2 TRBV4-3 ASSQDYGLEGELF
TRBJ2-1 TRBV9 ASSVAPDRAGEQF
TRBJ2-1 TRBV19 ASSGGASLDEQF
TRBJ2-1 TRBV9 ASSVGTLDEQF
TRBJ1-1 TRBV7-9 ASSFQGATEAF
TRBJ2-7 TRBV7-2 ASSRSDQPTYEQY
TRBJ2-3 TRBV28 ASSSLAGGGTDTQY
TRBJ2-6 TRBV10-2 ASSEDGGAIGGANVLT
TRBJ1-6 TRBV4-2 ASSQASFNSPLH
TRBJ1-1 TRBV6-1 ASSSRHITEAF
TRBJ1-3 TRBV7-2 ASSPGAQRNTIY
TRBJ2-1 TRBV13 ASSGGVSTYNEQF
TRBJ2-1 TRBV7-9 ASSSRAPTASEQF
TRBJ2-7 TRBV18 ASSEFTGNKAYEQY
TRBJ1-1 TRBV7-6 ASSRGTESEAF
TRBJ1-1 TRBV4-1 ASSHPDRGRPMNTEAF
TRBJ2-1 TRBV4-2 ASSQVPGLNEQF
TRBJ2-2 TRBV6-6 ASRRDLTGELF
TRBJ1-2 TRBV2 ASRDMPNYGYT
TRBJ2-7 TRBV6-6 ASSKSSGSSYEQY
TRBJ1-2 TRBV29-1 SVESSDYGYT
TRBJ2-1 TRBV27 ASSAFGGGGPRGQF
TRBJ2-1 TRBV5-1 ASTPGTGASRSSYNEQF
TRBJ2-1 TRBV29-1 SVQAAGPLYNEQF
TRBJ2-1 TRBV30 AWSMAFDRSYYNEQF
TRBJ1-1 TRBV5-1 ASSPGTGFLNTEAF
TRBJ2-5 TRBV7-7 ASSLEGGSRETQY
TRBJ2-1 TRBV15 ATRAGDEQF
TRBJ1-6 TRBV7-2 ASSGAGGRSYNSPLH
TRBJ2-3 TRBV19 ASSIGVRTSGVTDTQY
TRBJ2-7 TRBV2 ASSPPSGGTRSYEQY
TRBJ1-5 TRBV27 ASSLQGNQPQH
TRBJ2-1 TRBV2 ASSEARGAYNEQF
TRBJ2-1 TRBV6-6 ASSYRGQQF
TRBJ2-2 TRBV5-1 ASSLGQGTGGYPGELF
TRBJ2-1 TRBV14 ASSQFVGPNNEQF
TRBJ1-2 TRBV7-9 SSSTQGGGHYGYT
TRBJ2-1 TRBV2 ASPQDNEQF
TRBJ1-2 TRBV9 ASSAGTGYGYT
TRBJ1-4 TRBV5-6 ASSLARDRGNTNEKLF
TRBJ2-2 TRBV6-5 ASRRGGELF
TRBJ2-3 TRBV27 ASYRTASTDTQY
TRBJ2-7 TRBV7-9 ASSARPDEQY
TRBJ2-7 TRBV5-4 ASSAGTAKTYEQY
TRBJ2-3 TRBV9 ASSVSPGGPSLTDTQY
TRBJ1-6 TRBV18 ASSPLSGNSPLH
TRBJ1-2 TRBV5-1 ASSVEGDGIYGYT
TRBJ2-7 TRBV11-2 ASSWTGAPGALEQY
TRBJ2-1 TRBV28 ASTDLISGGAHEQF
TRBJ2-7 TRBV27 ASSPNRGGGVYEQY